This TCR beta chain was captured by sequencing in a study of OX40 agonist ivuxolimab in advanced cancers. About the study: Patients received ivuxolimab, an intravenous treatment, every 2 weeks at 0.01 to 10 mg/kg.

V shed 2 bases, J shed 8 bases, and the junction held 14 bases outside the gene matches. CDR3 length: 16 residues. Germline loops: CDR1 SGHNT, CDR2 YYREEE (reference sequence). Here immunoSEQ multiplex PCR was the method, and the copy in TCRdb shows in-frame clones only, minus some. The table records some 99,000 clones, roughly 87% of them present only once. V and J are TRBV5-4 and TRBJ1-2; 8 positions agree with TRBD1. The receptor was isolated from an adult with an advanced solid tumor such as melanoma, head and neck, liver or kidney cancer. Sequencing was performed on CD4+ or CD8+ T cells sorted from blood, taken in a trial of the OX40 agonist ivuxolimab. The CDR3 coding sequence is TGTGCCAGCAGCTTAGGGACAGGCGCCTATGTTCGGGGCTACACCTTC. It is translated as CASSLGTGAYVRGYTF.